This T cell receptor beta chain was identified in a study of T cells in Graves' hyperthyroidism and ophthalmopathy. The study's findings and limits: Blood also contained most expanded thyroid clonotypes above 0.001.

Participants, patients aged 18 to 65, had newly diagnosed hyperthyroidism with a duration under 2 months. Thyroid ultrasound and orbital computed tomography, with clinical symptoms and serum thyroxine and TRAb, informed diagnoses. Using around 10 ml of fresh peripheral blood, PBMCs were prepared. The CDR3 runs to 16 residues. In germline, CDR1 is SGHAT, CDR2 FQNNGV. V lost 4 bases and J lost 2; bases outside the gene matches: 6. It was RNA transcripts that yielded the amplified TCR beta CDR3 regions. HTBI primers were employed in a first-round RT-PCR of the TCR CDR3. TCRdb used MiXCR to reprocess the multiplex PCR reads, holding one entry per CDR3 protein. The top ten hold 73% of the sample, which has fewer than 400,000 distinct CDR3 sequences, 20% to 30% seen once. There are many counts of this clonotype. What it binds is not known.

The chain combines TRBV11-2 with TRBJ2-3; 10 nucleotides line up with TRBD2. The TCR was taken from a man aged 50-59 years with Graves' hyperthyroidism. The sequenced sample consisted of blood. In DNA, the CDR3 is TGTGCCAGCAGCTCTGGACTAGCGGAGTACACAGATACGCAGTATTTT. It codes for CASSSGLAEYTDTQYF.